This T cell receptor (beta chain) was captured by sequencing in a study of blood T cells in healthy people across ages. General study points: Researchers said unsorted PBMCs prevented a conclusive naive versus antigen-experienced comparison.

Germline CDR1 reads SGHAT; CDR2 reads FQNNGV. V gave up 3 bases and J gave up 7 bases, with 15 bases separating them. The CDR3 extends over 15 amino acids. Notes on this clonotype: Antigen unknown.

Through a sample-barcoded 5' primer and a J-beta primer mix, a second PCR was run for roughly 6 to 12 cycles. TCRdb ran MiXCR on the 5' RACE reads and lists one entry per CDR3 protein. The table includes about 640,000 distinct CDR3 sequences, around two fifths detected once. The specimen was blood. The chain recombines TRBV11-2 with TRBJ1-4; tentatively, D is TRBD1 (5 bases). The sequence derives from a man aged 80 or over in good health. In DNA, the CDR3 is TGTGCCAGCAGCTTTTCAAGGGCAGGGAGTGAAAAACTGTTTTTT. It translates to CASSFSRAGSEKLFF.